This is a list of T cell receptor beta chains from one sample in a study of cytomegalovirus exposure and HLA in healthy donors. Only in-frame clones appear in the TCRdb table, and some are missing; sequencing was by immunoSEQ multiplex PCR. The table includes about 140,000 clones, roughly four fifths detected once. The sequencing sample was made of PBMCs. The receptor set was obtained from a man aged 25-45 years in good health and CMV-seropositive. CDR3s include the opening cysteine and the closing phenylalanine or tryptophan. D genes are given only for firm matches. Part of the rows lack a size; the others show once, few, many or a class for expanded clones.

d_gene: .; abundance: .; j_gene: TRBJ2-5; v_gene: TRBV13; CDR3nt: TGTGCCAGCAGCTTAGGCTTGGCGGGGCAGTCGGCCCAGTACTTC; CDR3aa: CASSLGLAGQSAQYF
d_gene: TRBD1; abundance: .; j_gene: TRBJ2-2; v_gene: TRBV4-2; CDR3nt: TGTGCCAGCAGCCAGGGACAGGGTTCATCCGGGGAGCTGTTTTTT; CDR3aa: CASSQGQGSSGELFF
d_gene: TRBD2; abundance: .; j_gene: TRBJ2-7; v_gene: TRBV11-1; CDR3nt: TGTGCCAGCAGCTTCGAGCGGGAGACAGGCGAGCAGTACTTC; CDR3aa: CASSFERETGEQYF
d_gene: .; abundance: once; j_gene: TRBJ2-3; v_gene: TRBV5-1; CDR3nt: TGCGCCAGCAGCTTGCCCAGGGGTAGCACAGATACGCAGTATTTT; CDR3aa: CASSLPRGSTDTQYF
d_gene: .; abundance: few; j_gene: TRBJ1-1; v_gene: TRBV7-9; CDR3nt: TGTGCCAGCAGCTTAGGGGGGCACACTGAAGCTTTCTTT; CDR3aa: CASSLGGHTEAFF
d_gene: .; abundance: .; j_gene: TRBJ2-7; v_gene: TRBV18; CDR3nt: TGTGCCAGCTCACCCCTCGTAGGGGCCGAGCAGTACTTC; CDR3aa: CASSPLVGAEQYF
d_gene: TRBD2; abundance: .; j_gene: TRBJ2-5; v_gene: TRBV27; CDR3nt: TGTGCCAGCAGTTTGGGTAGCGGGAGTCTCCGGGAGACCCAGTACTTC; CDR3aa: CASSLGSGSLRETQYF
d_gene: .; abundance: .; j_gene: TRBJ2-3; v_gene: TRBV19; CDR3nt: TGTGCCAGTAGTATGTGGGGGCAGGGGCGTAGATCTAGCACAGATACGCAGTATTTT; CDR3aa: CASSMWGQGRRSSTDTQYF
d_gene: TRBD2; abundance: .; j_gene: TRBJ2-1; v_gene: TRBV5-6; CDR3nt: TGTGCCAGCAGCTTGAGGGACGGGAGGTGGAATGAGCAGTTCTTC; CDR3aa: CASSLRDGRWNEQFF
d_gene: .; abundance: .; j_gene: TRBJ2-3; v_gene: TRBV19; CDR3nt: TGTGCCAGTAGTAAGGCTAGCGGCACAGATACGCAGTATTTT; CDR3aa: CASSKASGTDTQYF
d_gene: .; abundance: .; j_gene: TRBJ2-1; v_gene: TRBV28; CDR3nt: TGTGCCAGCAGTTCCTACAGGGACATTTCCTACAATGAGCAGTTCTTC; CDR3aa: CASSSYRDISYNEQFF
d_gene: TRBD2; abundance: .; j_gene: TRBJ2-2; v_gene: TRBV5-4; CDR3nt: TGTGCCAGCAGCTTACCCCCGGGACTAGCGGGAGACACCGGGGAGCTGTTTTTT; CDR3aa: CASSLPPGLAGDTGELFF
d_gene: TRBD2; abundance: once; j_gene: TRBJ2-7; v_gene: TRBV7-6; CDR3nt: TGTGCCAGCAGCTTGGGACTAGCGGGACCTTATCCCTACGAGCAGTACTTC; CDR3aa: CASSLGLAGPYPYEQYF
d_gene: .; abundance: .; j_gene: TRBJ2-7; v_gene: TRBV7-2; CDR3nt: TGTGCCAGCAGCTTAGCCCCTAACCGGTTATACGAGGAGCGCTCCTACGAGCAGTACTTC; CDR3aa: CASSLAPNRLYEERSYEQYF
d_gene: .; abundance: .; j_gene: TRBJ1-1; v_gene: TRBV5-1; CDR3nt: TGCGCCAGCAGCTATGAATACGGCCAGGTGAACACTGAAGCTTTCTTT; CDR3aa: CASSYEYGQVNTEAFF
d_gene: .; abundance: .; j_gene: TRBJ2-5; v_gene: TRBV5-1; CDR3nt: TGCGCCAGCAGCCGACAGGAGACCCAGTACTTC; CDR3aa: CASSRQETQYF
d_gene: TRBD1; abundance: few; j_gene: TRBJ1-4; v_gene: TRBV28; CDR3nt: TGTGCCAGCAGTTCACAGGGGGCAACTAATGAAAAACTGTTTTTT; CDR3aa: CASSSQGATNEKLFF
d_gene: TRBD2; abundance: .; j_gene: TRBJ2-7; v_gene: TRBV5-1; CDR3nt: TGCGCCAGCAGGGAATTGGCGGGGGGAACCTACGAGCAGTACTTC; CDR3aa: CASRELAGGTYEQYF
d_gene: TRBD2; abundance: .; j_gene: TRBJ2-5; v_gene: TRBV13; CDR3nt: TGTGCCAGCAGCGAACTCCCCCTAGCGGGACAATCTGCACAAGAGACCCAGTACTTC; CDR3aa: CASSELPLAGQSAQETQYF
d_gene: .; abundance: .; j_gene: TRBJ2-7; v_gene: TRBV7-2; CDR3nt: TGTGCCAGCAGCTTAGTGCGGGAATACGAGCAGTACTTC; CDR3aa: CASSLVREYEQYF
d_gene: TRBD2; abundance: .; j_gene: TRBJ2-3; v_gene: TRBV19; CDR3nt: TGTGCCAGTAGTCTTCGACTCGGCGGGGGGGCCCATACGCAGTATTTT; CDR3aa: CASSLRLGGGAHTQYF
d_gene: .; abundance: once; j_gene: TRBJ2-5; v_gene: TRBV9; CDR3nt: TGTGCCAGCAGCCCTTTAGCATCCCAAGAGACCCAGTACTTC; CDR3aa: CASSPLASQETQYF
d_gene: .; abundance: .; j_gene: TRBJ1-3; v_gene: TRBV6-5; CDR3nt: TGTGCCAGTTTAAGGGGGAACACCATATATTTT; CDR3aa: CASLRGNTIYF
d_gene: .; abundance: .; j_gene: TRBJ1-1; v_gene: TRBV7-2; CDR3nt: TGTGCCAGCAGACTGGCAGGAATGAACACTGAAGCTTTCTTT; CDR3aa: CASRLAGMNTEAFF
d_gene: TRBD1; abundance: .; j_gene: TRBJ2-6; v_gene: TRBV15; CDR3nt: TGTGCCACCAGCAGGGACAGGATCACCTCTGGGGCCAACGTCCTGACTTTC; CDR3aa: CATSRDRITSGANVLTF
d_gene: .; abundance: few; j_gene: TRBJ2-5; v_gene: TRBV5-1; CDR3nt: TGCGCCAGCAGCCTCCAAGAGACCCAGTACTTC; CDR3aa: CASSLQETQYF
d_gene: .; abundance: few; j_gene: TRBJ1-1; v_gene: TRBV5-6; CDR3nt: TGTGCCAGCAGCTTGAACGGCGGGGGGCTGGCTGAAGCTTTCTTT; CDR3aa: CASSLNGGGLAEAFF
d_gene: .; abundance: .; j_gene: TRBJ1-5; v_gene: TRBV4-1; CDR3nt: TGCGCCAGCAGCCAAGACAGTAATCAGCCCCAGCATTTT; CDR3aa: CASSQDSNQPQHF
d_gene: TRBD2; abundance: .; j_gene: TRBJ2-7; v_gene: TRBV4-1; CDR3nt: TGCGCCAGCAGCCAAGACGGGCTAGCGGGAGACGAGCAGTACTTC; CDR3aa: CASSQDGLAGDEQYF
d_gene: TRBD2; abundance: once; j_gene: TRBJ2-7; v_gene: TRBV29-1; CDR3nt: TGCAGCGTTGATGGGACTAGCGGGAGCATCGAGCAGTACTTC; CDR3aa: CSVDGTSGSIEQYF
d_gene: .; abundance: .; j_gene: TRBJ2-7; v_gene: TRBV7-6; CDR3nt: TGTGCCAGCAGCTTAGCCCCGGGGTCAGGTGAGCAGTACTTC; CDR3aa: CASSLAPGSGEQYF
d_gene: .; abundance: few; j_gene: TRBJ2-1; v_gene: TRBV7-9; CDR3nt: TGTTCCAGCAGCTCTAGGGGGGGGGCTTCCTACAATGAGCAGTTCTTC; CDR3aa: CSSSSRGGASYNEQFF
d_gene: TRBD1; abundance: .; j_gene: TRBJ1-2; v_gene: TRBV30; CDR3nt: TGTGCCTGCGAAACCGAAGGGGGCTCCACCTTC; CDR3aa: CACETEGGSTF
d_gene: .; abundance: .; j_gene: TRBJ2-1; v_gene: TRBV9; CDR3nt: TGTGCCAGCAGCGTAGTGGGAGCGCAACACAATGAAGAGCAGTTCTTC; CDR3aa: CASSVVGAQHNEEQFF
d_gene: .; abundance: once; j_gene: TRBJ1-5; v_gene: TRBV5-8; CDR3nt: TGTGCCAGCAGCTGGGCCCCCTTGACGTTTAGCAATCAGCCCCAGCATTTT; CDR3aa: CASSWAPLTFSNQPQHF
d_gene: .; abundance: .; j_gene: TRBJ1-1; v_gene: TRBV11-2; CDR3nt: TGTGCCAGCAGCTTAACAGCCAACACTGAAGCTTTCTTT; CDR3aa: CASSLTANTEAFF
d_gene: TRBD2; abundance: .; j_gene: TRBJ2-7; v_gene: TRBV5-1; CDR3nt: TGCGCCAGCAGCTACGCGGGGGGTGGTAGCTCCTACGAGCAGTACTTC; CDR3aa: CASSYAGGGSSYEQYF
d_gene: .; abundance: .; j_gene: TRBJ2-3; v_gene: TRBV11-3; CDR3nt: TGTGCCAGCAGCTTTGACAGTATAAGCACAGATACGCAGTATTTT; CDR3aa: CASSFDSISTDTQYF
d_gene: TRBD2; abundance: .; j_gene: TRBJ2-7; v_gene: TRBV2; CDR3nt: TGTGCCAGCAGTACGCAATGGACTAGCGGGGGGCTTACCTACGAGCAGTACTTC; CDR3aa: CASSTQWTSGGLTYEQYF
d_gene: .; abundance: few; j_gene: TRBJ1-2; v_gene: TRBV6-6; CDR3nt: TGTGCCAGCAGTCCGACGGGGTCAGGTGGCTACACCTTC; CDR3aa: CASSPTGSGGYTF
d_gene: .; abundance: many; j_gene: TRBJ2-7; v_gene: TRBV2; CDR3nt: TGTGCCAGCAGTGACGGGGTAGACTACGAGCAGTACTTC; CDR3aa: CASSDGVDYEQYF
d_gene: TRBD1; abundance: .; j_gene: TRBJ2-7; v_gene: TRBV10-3; CDR3nt: TGTGCCATCAGTGGGGGGGACAGGAGCTCCTACGAGCAGTACTTC; CDR3aa: CAISGGDRSSYEQYF
d_gene: .; abundance: once; j_gene: TRBJ1-2; v_gene: TRBV15; CDR3nt: TGTGCCACCAGCAGGAGAAGGGGCTATGGCTACACCTTC; CDR3aa: CATSRRRGYGYTF